The 27 T cell receptor beta chains below were found in one sample sequenced in a study of shared clonotypes between healthy human individuals. Only in-frame clones appear in the TCRdb table, and some are missing; sequencing was by immunoSEQ multiplex PCR. The sample comprises some 2.4 million clones, roughly 93% of which are singletons, and about 0.38% rests with the top ten. Sequencing was carried out using naive CD4+ T cells from PBMCs. The subset denotes: CD45RA+ positively selected. The receptors stem from a man aged 18 to 29 in good health. Some clones in this sample may be carry-over from other donors' samples.

The V call is TRBV27, the J call TRBJ2-5; D possibly corresponds to TRBD2 (5 bases). The germline CDR1 and CDR2 sequences are MNHEY and SMNVEV (reference sequence). Trimming pared 7 bases from V and 5 bases from J, leaving 26 bases between. The CDR3 runs 17 residues. CDR3 DNA: TGTGCCAGCAAAGCCTTCCTCGGGCCCCGGCGCGGGGAGACCCAGTACTTC. The encoded protein is CASKAFLGPRRGETQYF.

The chain joins TRBV7-9 to TRBJ1-6, with D uncertain. This CDR3 spans 12 amino acids. Germline loops: CDR1 SEHNR, CDR2 FQNEAQ (reference sequence). The V end was cut by 5 bases, the J end by 10 bases, with 9 bases between. The CDR3 sequence is CASSNKGSPLHF. The CDR3 DNA is TGTGCCAGCAGCAACAAGGGCTCACCCCTCCACTTT.

The chain links TRBV5-4 to TRBJ2-1; 13 bases line up with TRBD2. This CDR3 region has 15 residues. After removal of 4 bases from V and 5 bases from J, the junction contained 3 bases not matched to a gene. Germline-derived CDR1 and CDR2 are SGHNT and YYREEE (reference sequence). The CDR3 is CASSRTSGGHNEQFF. In DNA form, the CDR3 reads TGTGCCAGCAGCCGGACTAGCGGGGGCCACAATGAGCAGTTCTTC.

The CDR3 nucleotides read TGCGCCAGCAGCCAAGTTAGCAGGGGAGGAGAGACCCAGTACTTC. Translating gives CASSQVSRGGETQYF. The chain combines TRBV4-3 with TRBJ2-5, with D tentatively TRBD1 or TRBD2 (6 bases each). The ends were cut back, 1 base at V and 4 bases at J, with 13 bases in the middle. From germline, CDR1 is LGHNA and CDR2 YSLEER. The CDR3 length is 15 residues.

V usage is TRBV5-4 and J usage is TRBJ2-7; D might be TRBD2 (6 bases). The CDR3 loop spans 16 amino acids. Germline-derived CDR1 and CDR2 are SGHNT and YYREEE (reference sequence). The germline V and J ends were trimmed by 4 bases and 5 bases, with 22 bases remaining between them. CDR3 region: CASSPIVRGGVHEQYF. In DNA form, the CDR3 reads TGTGCCAGCAGCCCAATTGTTCGTGGAGGGGTACACGAGCAGTACTTC.

The chain has TRBV5-1 and TRBJ1-1; a possible D gene is TRBD1 (6 bases). Trimming stripped 3 bases from V and 4 bases from J, with 13 bases between. The CDR3 loop spans 14 amino acids. Looked up from germline, CDR1 is SGHRS and CDR2 is YFSETQ. CDR3 region: CASSSVGAATEAFF. CDR3 nucleotide sequence: TGCGCCAGCAGCTCGGTGGGGGCGGCCACTGAAGCTTTCTTT.

The CDR3 region has the DNA TGCGCCAGCAGCCCCGGCCTGACCGGGGGTAACACTGAAGCTTTCTTT. Its protein product is CASSPGLTGGNTEAFF. The genes are TRBV5-1 and TRBJ1-1; tentative D call: TRBD1 (5 bases). Looked up from germline, CDR1 is SGHRS and CDR2 is YFSETQ. The CDR3 contains 16 residues. V dropped 4 bases and J dropped 2 bases, with 18 bases sitting between them.

The gene calls are TRBV7-8 and TRBJ1-5; D remains unclear. CDR1 is SGHVS, CDR2 FQNEAQ, per germline. V was cut by 5 bases and J by 2 bases, with 16 bases left in between. This CDR3 has 16 residues. The CDR3 DNA sequence: TGTGCCAGCAGCCACCGGCGGAGTACGGGCAATCAGCCCCAGCATTTT. Its translation: CASSHRRSTGNQPQHF.

V usage is TRBV7-2 and J usage is TRBJ2-7, with D possibly matching TRBD2 (6 bases). The CDR3 has 14 amino acids. Per the germline V gene, CDR1 is SGHTA and CDR2 is FQGNSA. Deletions cut 5 bases from V and 0 bases from J, with 11 bases between. The CDR3 sequence is CASSRLAASYEQYF. The CDR3, as DNA: TGTGCCAGCAGCCGATTAGCGGCCTCCTACGAGCAGTACTTC.

This clone was counted a single time. The chain couples TRBV5-1 to TRBJ2-5, with 9 bases lining up with TRBD2. The CDR3 is 14 amino acids. The junction had 5 bases not matched to a gene; V was cut back by 4 bases and J by 4 bases. CDR1 is SGHRS and CDR2 is YFSETQ in the germline V gene. The DNA for the CDR3 is TGCGCCAGCAGCAACCGGACTAGCGCAGAGACCCAGTACTTC. Translating gives CASSNRTSAETQYF.

The chain joins TRBV6-1 to TRBJ1-4, with D tentatively TRBD1 (5 bases). The CDR3 contains 15 residues. Germline lookup yields CDR1 MNHNS and CDR2 SASEGT. V lost 2 bases, J lost 6 bases, and 13 bases lay in between. In nucleotides, the CDR3 is TGTGCCAGCAGTGAAAGGGCAGGAGGGGATGAAAAACTGTTTTTT. As protein: CASSERAGGDEKLFF.

The chain carries TRBV5-1 and TRBJ2-7; tentative D call: TRBD2 (5 bases). Trimming cost V 0 bases and J 2 bases, with 15 bases left between them. The CDR3 is 16 residues long. Germline CDR1 SGHRS, CDR2 YFSETQ. The DNA of the CDR3 is TGCGCCAGCAGCTTGGCCGCGGCGGGCCAAGCCTACGAGCAGTACTTC. Protein: CASSLAAAGQAYEQYF.

V gene TRBV7-9 combines with J gene TRBJ1-4, with D unclear. The V gene's germline CDR1 is SEHNR and CDR2 FQNEAQ (reference sequence). This CDR3 contains 14 residues. The V gene lost 2 bases and the J gene lost 4 bases, with 8 bases spanning the gap. In DNA, the CDR3 is TGTGCCAGCAGCTTAAGATCTGATAATGAAAAACTGTTTTTT. Translated, it gives CASSLRSDNEKLFF.

This chain joins TRBV5-1 and TRBJ1-2; TRBD1 matches at 7 bases. With 4 bases clipped from V and 4 bases from J, the junction kept 10 bases outside the gene matches. Germline V lookup: CDR1 SGHRS, CDR2 YFSETQ. This CDR3 comprises 15 residues. CDR3 coding DNA: TGCGCCAGCAGCCCGGAAAGGGGGCTTGGCTATGGCTACACCTTC. This translates into CASSPERGLGYGYTF. Combining the CDR3 with reference TRBV5-1 and TRBJ1-2 gives the whole variable domain KAGVTQTPRYLIKTRGQQVTLSCSPISGHRSVSWYQQTPGQGLQFLFEYFSETQRNKGNFPGRFSGRQFSNSRSEMNVSTLELGDSALYLCASSPERGLGYGYTFGSGTRLTVV.

The chain carries TRBV28 and TRBJ2-3, with 8 bases aligning to TRBD1. Germline V CDR1 and CDR2: MDHEN, SYDVKM. J was trimmed by 7 bases and V by 1 base; bases with no gene match: 10. The CDR3 extends over 16 amino acids. The CDR3 DNA sequence: TGTGCCAGCAGTTTATCCGGACAGGGAAACATGTATACGCAGTATTTT. This codes for CASSLSGQGNMYTQYF.

This sequence joins TRBV6-1 and TRBJ1-2; TRBD1 is a possible D gene (5 bases). CDR1 MNHNS and CDR2 SASEGT come from the germline V gene. CDR3 size: 15 residues. V was pared by 6 bases and J by 4 bases, with 18 bases between. CDR3: CASSSRPGRPYGYTF. The DNA for the CDR3 is TGTGCCAGCAGCAGCCGCCCAGGGCGACCCTATGGCTACACCTTC.

V usage is TRBV11-2 and J usage is TRBJ2-7; no firm D call. Looked up from germline, CDR1 is SGHAT and CDR2 is FQNNGV. The ends were cut back, 5 bases at V and 9 bases at J, with 17 bases in the middle. The CDR3 runs to 13 residues. CDR3 protein: CASSPRSAWGQYF. CDR3 coding DNA: TGTGCCAGCAGCCCACGGAGCGCATGGGGGCAGTACTTC.

The V and J genes are TRBV5-4 and TRBJ2-1; 7 nucleotides align to TRBD1. Per germline, CDR1 SGHNT and CDR2 YYREEE (reference sequence). The CDR3 totals 13 residues. Germline trimming cut 4 bases from V and 4 bases from J; bases unmatched to any gene: 2. In DNA, the CDR3 is TGTGCCAGCAGCCGGGACAGATACAATGAGCAGTTCTTC. Amino acid sequence: CASSRDRYNEQFF.

J is TRBJ2-1 and V is TRBV6-5, with TRBD2 identical over 12 bases. Germline lookup yields CDR1 MNHEY and CDR2 SVGAGI. The CDR3 is 15 residues long. V shed 7 bases, J shed 7 bases, and the junction held 8 bases outside the gene matches. Written as DNA, the CDR3 is TGTGCCAGCATGGCTCGGACTAGCGGGGTGAATGAGCAGTTCTTC. Its translation is CASMARTSGVNEQFF.

J is TRBJ2-7 and V is TRBV7-6; unclear D gene. The germline CDR1 and CDR2 sequences are SGHVS and FNYEAQ. The CDR3 covers 15 residues. The V gene lost 5 bases and the J gene lost 2 bases, with 16 bases spanning the gap. The CDR3 region is CASSEGRWGTYEQYF. CDR3 sequence (DNA): TGTGCCAGCAGCGAAGGCCGGTGGGGAACCTACGAGCAGTACTTC.

In nucleotides, the CDR3 is TGTGCCAGCAGCTTAGGATGGGGACGGGGCTATGGCTACACCTTC. It yields the protein CASSLGWGRGYGYTF. This chain links TRBV11-2 with TRBJ1-2; possible D gene TRBD1, 5 bases. Trimming removed 1 base from V and 4 bases from J, with 13 bases in between. The CDR3 extends over 15 amino acids. Germline V gene data show CDR1 as SGHAT and CDR2 as FQNNGV.

The J gene is TRBJ1-1, the V gene TRBV9; D may be TRBD1 (6 bases). CDR1 and CDR2 (germline): SGDLS, YYNGEE. V was shortened by 3 bases and J by 3 bases, with 15 bases between the two germline ends. The CDR3 length is 15 residues. The CDR3 DNA reads TGTGCCAGCAGCGCCCCAATGGGGGCTGACACTGAAGCTTTCTTT. Its translation: CASSAPMGADTEAFF.

The chain carries TRBV2 and TRBJ2-2, with TRBD2 matching over 10 bases. CDR3 size: 16 residues. The germline V gene encodes CDR1 SNHLY and CDR2 FYNNEI. The trim removed 6 bases at V and 4 bases at J, leaving 8 bases unmatched. The CDR3 reads CASRALAGVGTGELFF. The CDR3 nucleotides are TGTGCCAGCAGAGCGCTAGCGGGAGTTGGCACCGGGGAGCTGTTTTTT.

This clone is a singleton in its sample. The same CDR3 can be traced to other DNA sequences in this sample. This chain joins TRBV9 and TRBJ2-2; 7 bases match TRBD1. With 3 bases clipped from V and 5 bases from J, the junction kept 1 base outside the gene matches. Germline CDR1 SGDLS, CDR2 YYNGEE. The CDR3 totals 13 residues. The DNA for the CDR3 is TGTGCCAGCAGCGAACAGGGGACCGGGGAGCTGTTTTTT. Residues: CASSEQGTGELFF.

The chain joins TRBV7-2 to TRBJ2-1, with TRBD2 matching 7 bases. Germline V gene lookup returns CDR1 SGHTA and CDR2 FQGNSA. The CDR3 is 16 amino acids. V lost 4 bases, J lost 3 bases, and 9 bases stayed unmatched. CDR3 sequence: CASSSHRASGYNEQFF. The CDR3 DNA sequence: TGTGCCAGCAGCTCCCATAGGGCTAGCGGCTACAATGAGCAGTTCTTC.

This clone appeared a single time. This chain joins TRBV6-5 and TRBJ2-2; D call uncertain. CDR1 is MNHEY, CDR2 SVGAGI, per germline. This CDR3 has 13 residues. Deletions cut 11 bases from V and 8 bases from J, with 18 bases between. This chain's CDR3 is CARDGRTKGELFF. Written as DNA, the CDR3 is TGTGCCCGCGACGGACGTACGAAGGGGGAGCTGTTTTTT.

This chain connects TRBV5-6 to TRBJ1-4; TRBD1 matches at 8 bases. V was pared by 3 bases and J by 7 bases, with 8 bases of the junction left unmatched. The germline CDR1 and CDR2 sequences are SGHDT and YYEEEE. This CDR3 is built from 15 residues. As DNA, the CDR3 is TGTGCCAGCAGCTACCAGGGGGCACGGAGTGAAAAACTGTTTTTT. As protein: CASSYQGARSEKLFF.